This T cell receptor beta chain was sequenced during a study of identical twins. A universal primer site was incorporated via template switching, and the cDNA contained unique molecular identifiers. One entry per CDR3 protein, called by TCRdb with MiXCR from the 5' RACE reads. The sample includes 520,000 or so distinct CDR3 sequences, 22% of them seen just once. The CDR3 sequence is 13 residues long. From germline, CDR1 is SGHRS and CDR2 YFSETQ. The ends were cut back, 0 bases at V and 7 bases at J, with 11 bases in the middle. In this sample, this clonotype turned up a few times. The same specimen was also included in a second study, on T cells expressing NK-cell markers. That study reports: Within the sequenced cohort of eight donors, seven exhibited HCMV seropositivity and one was seronegative. Dominant NKG2C+ clonotypes accounted for about 1.0-8% of CD8+ T cells in a handful of donors.

The rearrangement uses TRBV5-1 and TRBJ2-7, with D possibly being TRBD1 or TRBD2 (5 bases each). The sequence derives from a woman between 18 and 29 years old in good health. Sequences were obtained from CD4+ T cells sorted from blood. The CDR3 DNA is TGCGCCAGCAGCTTGGGAGGGACCGGGGAGCAGTACTTC. It encodes CASSLGGTGEQYF.